Shown below are 2 T cell receptor beta chains from a single sample sequenced in a study of blood T cell repertoires in COVID-19. Clones were read by immunoSEQ multiplex PCR, and TCRdb kept only the in-frame ones, dropping some. The sample includes some 96,000 clones, almost 80% seen only once; the top ten take about 12%. The sequencing sample was made of peripheral blood. Receptor source: a woman aged 70-85 years with acute or convalescent COVID-19.

The CDR3 DNA follows: TGTGCCAGCAGCTTAGTCGGGGGGAGCGGCTACACCTTC. It translates to CASSLVGGSGYTF. The gene calls are TRBV11-2 and TRBJ1-2; D is perhaps TRBD1 (5 bases). CDR3 length equals 13 residues. CDR1 is SGHAT and CDR2 is FQNNGV in the germline V gene. Between the trimmed V and J ends, which lost 1 base and 8 bases, there was a span of 11 bases.

This chain joins TRBV7-2 and TRBJ2-3; 8 bases line up with TRBD2. The CDR3 runs to 15 residues. Germline values: CDR1 SGHTA, CDR2 FQGNSA. The V segment lost 5 bases and the J segment 4 bases; nucleotides outside the gene matches: 8. The DNA of the CDR3 is TGTGCCAGCAGCCAAATGAGCGGGGGCCCAGATACGCAGTATTTT. Translation: CASSQMSGGPDTQYF.